The next 28 T cell receptor beta chains were all read from a single sample in a study of cytomegalovirus exposure and HLA in healthy donors. Primers for the PCR totalled 60 Vbeta and 13 Jbeta. Libraries were prepared by immunoSEQ multiplex PCR; TCRdb keeps only in-frame clonotypes and omits some of them. The sample carries about 180,000 clones, over 70% recorded once. The sequenced sample consisted of PBMCs. These TCRs come from a male donor in good health and CMV-seronegative.

A single count supports this clone. The chain recombines TRBV6-5 with TRBJ1-1; D is unresolved. The V gene lost 2 bases and the J gene lost 7 bases, with 14 bases spanning the gap. CDR1 is MNHEY and CDR2 is SVGAGI in the germline V gene. The CDR3 has 14 amino acids. Here the CDR3 DNA reads TGTGCCAGCAGTTACGCTTCGGGAATTTTTGAAGCTTTCTTT. It codes for CASSYASGIFEAFF.

The rearrangement joins TRBV9 to TRBJ2-7; possible D gene TRBD2, 6 bases. V was clipped by 4 bases and J by 2 bases, with 13 bases between them. Germline V lookup: CDR1 SGDLS, CDR2 YYNGEE. The CDR3 extends over 14 amino acids. For the CDR3, the DNA is TGTGCCAGCAGCCCGGGACTTCTTCCCTACGAGCAGTACTTC. Its protein product is CASSPGLLPYEQYF.

The genes are TRBV2 and TRBJ2-1; perhaps TRBD1 as D (5 bases). Germline lookup yields CDR1 SNHLY and CDR2 FYNNEI. This CDR3 is 15 amino acids long. The V end lost 1 base, the J end lost 9 bases, and 16 bases lay between the germline ends. In DNA form, the CDR3 reads TGTGCCAGCAGTGAAGTAGTTCTCCTGCAGGGTGAGCAGTTCTTC. It yields the protein CASSEVVLLQGEQFF.

The chain joins TRBV6-5 to TRBJ2-3; 9 bases agree with TRBD2. From germline, CDR1 is MNHEY and CDR2 SVGAGI. This CDR3 is 16 amino acids long. V was clipped by 2 bases and J by 1 base; unmatched bases: 4. CDR3 in DNA: TGTGCCAGCAGTTACCCCGAGCGGGGGGGCACAGATACGCAGTATTTT. Protein product: CASSYPERGGTDTQYF.

The CDR3 DNA sequence: TGTGCCAGCAGTTTATACAGGGGGGGGTACAATCAGCCCCAGCATTTT. It yields the protein CASSLYRGGYNQPQHF. V gene TRBV28 combines with J gene TRBJ1-5; 8 bases are shared with TRBD1. V gave up 1 base and J gave up 3 bases; unmatched junction bases: 5. Per the germline V gene, CDR1 is MDHEN and CDR2 is SYDVKM. The CDR3 runs to 16 residues. The full variable domain, with the rest looked up from reference TRBV28 and TRBJ1-5, is DVKVTQSSRYLVKRTGEKVFLECVQDMDHENMFWYRQDPGLGLRLIYFSYDVKMKEKGDIPEGYSVSREKKERFSLILESASTNQTSMYLCASSLYRGGYNQPQHFGDGTRLSIL.

The rearrangement uses TRBV27 and TRBJ1-2, with a tentative D call TRBD1 (5 bases). There are 12 residues in the CDR3. Trimming shortened V by 4 bases and J by 8 bases, and 11 bases separated the two germline ends. Germline CDR1 MNHEY, CDR2 SMNVEV (reference sequence). CDR3 nucleotide sequence: TGTGCCAGCAGTTCTGGGGCTAGGGGCTACACCTTC. Encoded protein: CASSSGARGYTF.

V usage is TRBV10-3 and J usage is TRBJ2-1; tentative D call: TRBD1 (6 bases). The CDR3 has 14 amino acids. Germline lookup yields CDR1 ENHRY and CDR2 SYGVKD. V lost 4 bases, J lost 6 bases, and 13 bases lay in between. The CDR3 loop is CAISGGPTPNEQFF. The CDR3 region has the DNA TGTGCCATCAGTGGGGGGCCTACTCCCAATGAGCAGTTCTTC.

V usage is TRBV9 and J usage is TRBJ1-2; D perhaps matches TRBD1 (5 bases). The length of the CDR3 is 15 residues. Trimming took 4 bases from V and 4 from J, leaving 17 bases between them. Germline-derived CDR1 and CDR2 are SGDLS and YYNGEE. CDR3 sequence: CASSSSTEGPYGYTF. CDR3 sequence (DNA): TGTGCCAGCAGCTCCTCGACAGAAGGTCCCTATGGCTACACCTTC.

This clone came up a few times. This rearrangement joins TRBV28 to TRBJ2-3; a weak D match, TRBD1 (5 bases). There are 14 residues in the CDR3. V dropped 8 bases and J dropped 0 bases, with 12 bases sitting between them. CDR1 and CDR2 from the germline V gene are MDHEN and SYDVKM. The CDR3 coding sequence is TGTGCCAGCTATCAGGGCCTAAGCACAGATACGCAGTATTTT. Protein: CASYQGLSTDTQYF. Full variable domain (missing parts from reference TRBV28 and TRBJ2-3): DVKVTQSSRYLVKRTGEKVFLECVQDMDHENMFWYRQDPGLGLRLIYFSYDVKMKEKGDIPEGYSVSREKKERFSLILESASTNQTSMYLCASYQGLSTDTQYFGPGTRLTVL.

This clone appeared once. The V call is TRBV9, the J call TRBJ1-4, with a weak D call TRBD1 (5 bases). This CDR3 has 14 amino acids. Trimming stripped 0 bases from V and 5 bases from J, with 8 bases between. The germline V gene has CDR1 SGDLS and CDR2 YYNGEE. CDR3: CASSVGGGNEKLFF. The CDR3 DNA follows: TGTGCCAGCAGCGTAGGGGGGGGAAATGAAAAACTGTTTTTT.

J is TRBJ2-2 and V is TRBV19, with D uncertain. Trimming removed 1 base at V and 4 bases at J, with 4 bases between. Germline V lookup: CDR1 LNHDA, CDR2 SQIVND (reference sequence). This CDR3 contains 13 residues. The CDR3 region has the DNA TGTGCCAGTAGTATAGGAGGCACCGGGGAGCTGTTTTTT. Encoded protein: CASSIGGTGELFF.

This clone has more than one count but fewer than ten. The chain carries TRBV6-6 and TRBJ1-5; D is possibly TRBD1 (5 bases). The CDR3 sequence is 13 residues long. Germline CDR1 is MNHNY and CDR2 is SVGAGI (reference sequence). Trimming cost V 7 bases and J 4 bases, with 11 bases left between them. CDR3 region: CASTQGLNQPQHF. The CDR3 region has the DNA TGTGCCAGCACCCAGGGTCTGAATCAGCCCCAGCATTTT.

The chain joins TRBV11-2 to TRBJ2-7, with D unresolved. V gave up 0 bases and J gave up 7 bases, with 10 bases separating them. Per the germline V gene, CDR1 is SGHAT and CDR2 is FQNNGV. The CDR3 spans 13 residues. The CDR3 protein is CASSLDPPNEQYF. The CDR3 region has the DNA TGTGCCAGCAGCTTAGACCCCCCTAATGAGCAGTACTTC. Based on the CDR3 plus reference TRBV11-2 and TRBJ2-7, the full variable domain is EAGVAQSPRYKIIEKRQSVAFWCNPISGHATLYWYQQILGQGPKLLIQFQNNGVVDDSQLPKDRFSAERLKGVDSTLKIQPAKLEDSAVYLCASSLDPPNEQYFGPGTRLTVT.

Written as DNA, the CDR3 is TGTGCCAGTGGACTGACAGGGCTTGGCACTGAAGCTTTCTTT. Its translation is CASGLTGLGTEAFF. The rearrangement links TRBV19 to TRBJ1-1; the match to TRBD1 covers 7 bases. Unmatched junction bases numbered 10, after V lost 8 bases and J lost 4 bases. The CDR3 sequence is 14 residues long. CDR1 and CDR2 (germline): LNHDA, SQIVND (reference sequence).

The V call is TRBV28, the J call TRBJ2-1; 7 nucleotides match TRBD1. This CDR3 has 15 residues. Germline V gene data show CDR1 as MDHEN and CDR2 as SYDVKM. The V gene end was trimmed by 7 bases and the J gene end by 6 bases; junction bases not matched to a gene: 12. The CDR3 coding sequence is TGTGCCAGCATCCCCGAGACAGGGTGGGGCAATGAGCAGTTCTTC. It encodes CASIPETGWGNEQFF.

This clone has a single count. This chain links TRBV6-6 with TRBJ2-7, with 10 bases aligning to TRBD1. J was trimmed by 5 bases and V by 6 bases; bases with no gene match: 10. Germline CDR1 reads MNHNY; CDR2 reads SVGAGI (reference sequence). The CDR3 loop spans 15 amino acids. The CDR3 region has the DNA TGTGCCAGCAGAACGACCGGGACAGGGGACCACGAGCAGTACTTC. Translated, it gives CASRTTGTGDHEQYF.

V is TRBV4-3 and J is TRBJ1-3, with TRBD1 matching over 7 bases. The germline V gene encodes CDR1 LGHNA and CDR2 YSLEER. Trimming removed 4 bases from V and 2 bases from J; junction bases left unmatched: 5. This CDR3 contains 15 residues. The CDR3 protein is CASSRDRAAGNTIYF. DNA for the CDR3: TGCGCCAGCAGCCGCGACAGGGCGGCTGGAAACACCATATATTTT.

The V gene is TRBV13, the J gene TRBJ1-5, with no clear D. Germline-derived CDR1 and CDR2 are PRHDT and FYEKMQ (reference sequence). The CDR3 loop spans 13 amino acids. V lost 2 bases to trimming and J lost 5 bases, with 7 bases between them. The CDR3 DNA sequence: TGTGCCAGCAGCTTAAAGCGTGATCAGCCCCAGCATTTT. Protein: CASSLKRDQPQHF.

The genes are TRBV15 and TRBJ1-1, with D perhaps TRBD1 (6 bases). Germline V gene sequence: CDR1 LNHNV, CDR2 YYDKDF (reference sequence). The CDR3 loop spans 15 amino acids. V shed 2 bases and J shed 0 bases, with 10 bases lying between them. The CDR3 DNA is TGTGCCACCAGCAGAACCAGACAGGTGAACACTGAAGCTTTCTTT. The encoded protein is CATSRTRQVNTEAFF. Variable domain in full (rest from reference TRBV15 and TRBJ1-1): DAMVIQNPRYQVTQFGKPVTLSCSQTLNHNVMYWYQQKSSQAPKLLFHYYDKDFNNEADTPDNFQSRRPNTSFCFLDIRSPGLGDTAMYLCATSRTRQVNTEAFFGQGTRLTVV.

The chain recombines TRBV28 with TRBJ1-2, with a tentative D call TRBD1 (6 bases). Germline lookup yields CDR1 MDHEN and CDR2 SYDVKM. V gave up 6 bases and J gave up 2 bases, with 10 bases separating them. The CDR3 contains 13 residues. This CDR3 is CASRITGNYGYTF. The CDR3 DNA reads TGTGCCAGCAGAATTACAGGGAACTATGGCTACACCTTC.

The chain uses TRBV6-5 and TRBJ1-5, with a tentative D call TRBD1 (6 bases). Germline V gives CDR1 MNHEY, CDR2 SVGAGI. The CDR3 length is 15 residues. V lost 0 bases and J lost 6, with 12 bases in between. This CDR3 reads CASSYSGAAGQPQHF. The CDR3 region has the DNA TGTGCCAGCAGTTACTCGGGGGCGGCGGGTCAGCCCCAGCATTTT.

The sample holds one count of this clone. The chain employs TRBV2 and TRBJ2-1; TRBD2 matches 16 bases. The CDR3 length is 16 residues. The germline V gene encodes CDR1 SNHLY and CDR2 FYNNEI. V was clipped by 3 bases and J by 9 bases; unmatched bases: 5. The CDR3 sequence is CASSDGTSGRASEQFF. CDR3 DNA: TGTGCCAGCAGTGATGGGACTAGCGGGAGGGCTAGTGAGCAGTTCTTC.

The chain employs TRBV6-6 and TRBJ2-7, with 7 bases lining up with TRBD2. The CDR3 spans 14 residues. The trim removed 6 bases at V and 0 bases at J, leaving 5 bases unmatched. Germline V gene sequence: CDR1 MNHNY, CDR2 SVGAGI (reference sequence). The CDR3 DNA sequence: TGTGCCAGCAGACGGGAGGAGAGCTCCTACGAGCAGTACTTC. It specifies CASRREESSYEQYF.

The gene calls are TRBV10-3 and TRBJ1-1, with no clear D. V was shortened by 2 bases and J by 1 base, with 11 bases between the two germline ends. The CDR3 has 15 residues. The V gene's germline CDR1 is ENHRY and CDR2 SYGVKD. CDR3 nucleotides: TGTGCCATCAGTGAGGCGTTAAGTGGGAACACTGAAGCTTTCTTT. It translates to CAISEALSGNTEAFF.

The chain has TRBV29-1 and TRBJ2-1; 7 nucleotides agree with TRBD2. Germline V gene lookup returns CDR1 SQVTM and CDR2 ANQGSEA. The CDR3 runs 14 residues. V was pared by 3 bases and J by 6 bases, with 8 bases of the junction left unmatched. The CDR3 here is CSVDEASGLNEQFF. The CDR3 DNA reads TGCAGCGTTGATGAGGCTAGCGGTCTCAATGAGCAGTTCTTC.

CDR3 region: CATSREQINSNQPQHF. CDR3 nucleotides: TGTGCCACCAGCAGGGAACAGATTAATAGCAATCAGCCCCAGCATTTT. V usage is TRBV15 and J usage is TRBJ1-5; D gene unclear. From germline, CDR1 is LNHNV and CDR2 YYDKDF (reference sequence). V lost 3 bases and J lost 0, with 12 bases in between. The length of the CDR3 is 16 residues. Variable domain in full (rest from reference TRBV15 and TRBJ1-5): DAMVIQNPRYQVTQFGKPVTLSCSQTLNHNVMYWYQQKSSQAPKLLFHYYDKDFNNEADTPDNFQSRRPNTSFCFLDIRSPGLGDTAMYLCATSREQINSNQPQHFGDGTRLSIL.

The J gene is TRBJ2-6, the V gene TRBV6-5; TRBD2 matches at 7 bases. Losses at the gene ends were 5 bases for V and 0 bases for J; bases not matched to a gene: 1. This CDR3 has 15 residues. Germline V gene data show CDR1 as MNHEY and CDR2 as SVGAGI. CDR3 region: CASSREASGANVLTF. CDR3 in DNA: TGTGCCAGCAGTCGGGAGGCCTCTGGGGCCAACGTCCTGACTTTC.

On this clone: This sample includes further DNA sequences coding for the same CDR3. This chain links TRBV9 with TRBJ2-2; D unclear. CDR1 and CDR2 from the germline V gene are SGDLS and YYNGEE. The CDR3 has 15 amino acids. V was shortened by 0 bases and J by 1 base, with 7 bases between the two germline ends. CDR3 DNA sequence: TGTGCCAGCAGCGTAGGAGGAAAGAACACCGGGGAGCTGTTTTTT. Translation gives CASSVGGKNTGELFF.